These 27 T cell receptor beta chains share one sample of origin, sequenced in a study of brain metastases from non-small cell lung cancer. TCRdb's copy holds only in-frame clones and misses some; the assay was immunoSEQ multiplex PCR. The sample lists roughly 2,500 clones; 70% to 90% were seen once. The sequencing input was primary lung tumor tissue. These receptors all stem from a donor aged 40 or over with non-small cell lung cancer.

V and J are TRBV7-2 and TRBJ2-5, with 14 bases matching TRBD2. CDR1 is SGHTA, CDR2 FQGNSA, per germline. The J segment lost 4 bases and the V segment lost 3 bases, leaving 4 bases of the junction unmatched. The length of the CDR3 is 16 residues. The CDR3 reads CASSFRLAGGPETQYF. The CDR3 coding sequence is TGTGCCAGCAGCTTCAGACTAGCGGGGGGGCCAGAGACCCAGTACTTC.

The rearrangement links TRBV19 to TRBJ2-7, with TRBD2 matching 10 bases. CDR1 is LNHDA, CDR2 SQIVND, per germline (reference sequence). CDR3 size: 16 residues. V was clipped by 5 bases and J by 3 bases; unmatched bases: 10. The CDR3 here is CASSLRAASGSYEQYF. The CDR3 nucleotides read TGTGCCAGTAGTCTCCGCGCGGCTAGCGGGAGCTACGAGCAGTACTTC.

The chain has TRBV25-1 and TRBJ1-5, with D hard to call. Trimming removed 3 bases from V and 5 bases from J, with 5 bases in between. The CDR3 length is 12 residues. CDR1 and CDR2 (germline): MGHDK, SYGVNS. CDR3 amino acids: CASSDGDQPQHF. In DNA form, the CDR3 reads TGTGCCAGCAGTGACGGGGATCAGCCCCAGCATTTT. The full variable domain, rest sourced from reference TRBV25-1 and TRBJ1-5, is EADIYQTPRYLVIGTGKKITLECSQTMGHDKMYWYQQDPGMELHLIHYSYGVNSTEKGDLSSESTVSRIRTEHFPLTLESARPSHTSQYLCASSDGDQPQHFGDGTRLSIL.

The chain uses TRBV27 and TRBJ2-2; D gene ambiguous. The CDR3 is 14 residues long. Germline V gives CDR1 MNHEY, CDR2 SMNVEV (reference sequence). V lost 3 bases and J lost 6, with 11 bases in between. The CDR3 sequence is CASSFYILSGELFF. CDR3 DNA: TGTGCCAGCAGTTTTTACATATTGTCCGGGGAGCTGTTTTTT.

In nucleotides, the CDR3 is TGTGCCTGGACGGCTTCTAGCACAGATACGCAGTATTTT. Its protein product is CAWTASSTDTQYF. The V call is TRBV30, the J call TRBJ2-3; D uncertain. The germline gives CDR1 GTSNPN, CDR2 SVGIG (reference sequence). The length of the CDR3 is 13 residues. V dropped 4 bases and J dropped 0 bases, with 8 bases sitting between them.

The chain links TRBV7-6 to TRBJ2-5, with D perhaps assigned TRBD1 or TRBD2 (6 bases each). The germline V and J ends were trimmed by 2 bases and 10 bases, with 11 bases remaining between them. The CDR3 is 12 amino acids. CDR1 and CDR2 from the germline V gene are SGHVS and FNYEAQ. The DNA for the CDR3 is TGTGCCAGCAGCTTAAGGGGGGTGGGCCAGTACTTC. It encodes CASSLRGVGQYF.

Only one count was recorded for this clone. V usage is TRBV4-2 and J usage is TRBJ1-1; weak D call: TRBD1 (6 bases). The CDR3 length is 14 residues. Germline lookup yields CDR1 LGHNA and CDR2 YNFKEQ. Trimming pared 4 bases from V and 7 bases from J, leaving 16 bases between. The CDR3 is CASSPAGGRDEAFF. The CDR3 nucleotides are TGTGCCAGCAGCCCCGCCGGGGGGCGAGATGAAGCTTTCTTT.

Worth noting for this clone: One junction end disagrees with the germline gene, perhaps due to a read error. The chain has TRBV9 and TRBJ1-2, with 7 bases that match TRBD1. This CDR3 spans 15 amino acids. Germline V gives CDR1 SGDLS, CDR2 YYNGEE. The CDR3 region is CASSPRQGGNYSYTF. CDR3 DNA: TGTGCCAGCAGCCCGCGGCAGGGGGGGAACTATAGCTACACCTTC. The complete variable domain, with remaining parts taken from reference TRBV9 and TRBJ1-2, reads DSGVTQTPKHLITATGQRVTLRCSPRSGDLSVYWYQQSLDQGLQFLIQYYNGEERAKGNILERFSAQQFPDLHSELNLSSLELGDSALYFCASSPRQGGNYSYTFGSGTRLTVV.

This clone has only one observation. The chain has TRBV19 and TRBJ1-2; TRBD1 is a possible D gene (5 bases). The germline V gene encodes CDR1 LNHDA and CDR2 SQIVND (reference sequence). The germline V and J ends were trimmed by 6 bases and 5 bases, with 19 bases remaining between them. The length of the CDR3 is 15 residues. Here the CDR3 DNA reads TGTGCCAGTAGCGGAAGGACGGTTAGGGGTTATGGCTACACCTTC. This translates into CASSGRTVRGYGYTF.

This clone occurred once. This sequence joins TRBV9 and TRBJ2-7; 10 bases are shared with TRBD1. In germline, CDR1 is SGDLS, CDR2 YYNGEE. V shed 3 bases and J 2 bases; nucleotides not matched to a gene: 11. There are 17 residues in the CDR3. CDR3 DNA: TGTGCCAGCAGCGCCCTACCCGGGACAGGGGAGACCTACGAGCAGTACTTC. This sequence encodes CASSALPGTGETYEQYF.

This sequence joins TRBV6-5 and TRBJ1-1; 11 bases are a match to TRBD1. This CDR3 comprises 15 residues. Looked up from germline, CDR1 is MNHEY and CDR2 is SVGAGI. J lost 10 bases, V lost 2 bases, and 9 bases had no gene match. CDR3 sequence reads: CASSYLWTGGRGAFF. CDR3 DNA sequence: TGTGCCAGCAGTTACCTATGGACAGGGGGCCGAGGAGCTTTCTTT.

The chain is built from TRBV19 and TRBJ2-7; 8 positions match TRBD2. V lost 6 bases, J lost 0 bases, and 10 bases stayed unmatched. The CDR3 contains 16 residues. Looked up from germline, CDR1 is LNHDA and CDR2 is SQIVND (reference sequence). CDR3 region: CASRRTVSGNSYEQYF. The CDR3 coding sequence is TGTGCCAGTAGGCGAACCGTTAGCGGGAACTCCTACGAGCAGTACTTC.

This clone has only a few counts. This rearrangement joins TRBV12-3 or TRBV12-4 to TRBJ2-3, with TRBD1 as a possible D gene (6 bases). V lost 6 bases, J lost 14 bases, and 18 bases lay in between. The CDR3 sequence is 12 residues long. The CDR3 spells CASSLQGMRVYF. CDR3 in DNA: TGTGCCAGCAGCTTACAGGGAATGAGAGTGTATTTT.

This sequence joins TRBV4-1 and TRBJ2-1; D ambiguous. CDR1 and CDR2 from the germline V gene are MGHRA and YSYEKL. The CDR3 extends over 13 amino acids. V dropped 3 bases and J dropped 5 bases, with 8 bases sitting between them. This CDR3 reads CASSHGPNNEQFF. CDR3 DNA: TGCGCCAGCAGCCACGGCCCGAACAATGAGCAGTTCTTC.

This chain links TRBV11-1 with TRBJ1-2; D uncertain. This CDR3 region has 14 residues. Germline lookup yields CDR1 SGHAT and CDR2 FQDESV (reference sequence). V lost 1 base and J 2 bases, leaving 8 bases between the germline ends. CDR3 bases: TGTGCCAGCAGCTTAGTAGGACCAAACTATGGCTACACCTTC. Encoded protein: CASSLVGPNYGYTF.

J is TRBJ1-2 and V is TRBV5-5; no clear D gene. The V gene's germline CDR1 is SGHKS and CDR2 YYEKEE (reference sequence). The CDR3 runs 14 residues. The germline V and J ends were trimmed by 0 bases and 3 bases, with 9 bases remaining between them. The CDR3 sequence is CASSLEYGDYGYTF. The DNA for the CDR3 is TGTGCCAGCAGCTTGGAATATGGGGACTATGGCTACACCTTC.

The CDR3 reads CASSLVVEETQYF. The CDR3 region has the DNA TGTGCCAGCAGCTTAGTGGTTGAAGAGACCCAGTACTTC. The genes are TRBV7-2 and TRBJ2-5; D gene unclear. There are 13 residues in the CDR3. Trimming took off 1 base at V and 3 bases at J, with 6 bases between the two ends. Germline assignment: CDR1 SGHTA and CDR2 FQGNSA.

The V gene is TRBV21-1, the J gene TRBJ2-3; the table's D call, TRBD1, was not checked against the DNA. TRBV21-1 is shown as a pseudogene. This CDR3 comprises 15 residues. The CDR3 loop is CASSKNRGWTDTQYF. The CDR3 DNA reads TGTGCCAGCAGCAAAAACAGGGGTTGGACAGATACGCAGTATTTT.

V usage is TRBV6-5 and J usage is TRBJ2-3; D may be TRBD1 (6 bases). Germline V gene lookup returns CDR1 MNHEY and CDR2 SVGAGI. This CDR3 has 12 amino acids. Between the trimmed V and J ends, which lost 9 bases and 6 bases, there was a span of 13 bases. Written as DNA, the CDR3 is TGTGCCAGTAGTCTGGGGGCGGATACGCAGTATTTT. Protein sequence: CASSLGADTQYF.

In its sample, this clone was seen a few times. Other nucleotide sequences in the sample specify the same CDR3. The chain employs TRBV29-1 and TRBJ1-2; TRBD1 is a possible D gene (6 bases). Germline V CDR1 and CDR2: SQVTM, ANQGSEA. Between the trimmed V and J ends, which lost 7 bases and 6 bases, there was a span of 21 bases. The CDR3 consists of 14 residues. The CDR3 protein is CSAFITGPGDGYTF. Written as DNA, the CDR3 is TGCAGCGCCTTCATAACAGGGCCTGGCGATGGCTACACCTTC.

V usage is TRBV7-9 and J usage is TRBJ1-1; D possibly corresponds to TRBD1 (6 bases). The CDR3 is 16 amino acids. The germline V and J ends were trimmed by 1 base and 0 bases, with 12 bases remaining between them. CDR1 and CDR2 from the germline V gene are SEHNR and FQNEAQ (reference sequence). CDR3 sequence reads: CASSLELGTMNTEAFF. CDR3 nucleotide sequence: TGTGCCAGCAGCTTAGAATTGGGGACAATGAACACTGAAGCTTTCTTT.

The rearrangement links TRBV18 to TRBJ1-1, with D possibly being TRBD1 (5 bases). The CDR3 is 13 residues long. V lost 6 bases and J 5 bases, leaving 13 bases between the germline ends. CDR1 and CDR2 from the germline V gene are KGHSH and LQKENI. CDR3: CASSQGEETEAFF. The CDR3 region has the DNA TGTGCCAGCTCCCAAGGGGAGGAGACTGAAGCTTTCTTT.

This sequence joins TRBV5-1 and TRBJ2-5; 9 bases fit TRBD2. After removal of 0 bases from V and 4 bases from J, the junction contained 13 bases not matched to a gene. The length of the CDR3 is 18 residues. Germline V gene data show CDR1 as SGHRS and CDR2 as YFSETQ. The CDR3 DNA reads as TGCGCCAGCAGCTTGGTCCTTCGCGGGGGGGCCTTGACAGAGACCCAGTACTTC. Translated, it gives CASSLVLRGGALTETQYF.

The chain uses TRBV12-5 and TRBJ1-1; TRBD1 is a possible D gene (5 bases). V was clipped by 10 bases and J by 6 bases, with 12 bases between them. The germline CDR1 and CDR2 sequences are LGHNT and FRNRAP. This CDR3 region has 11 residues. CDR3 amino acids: CANSRGSEAFF. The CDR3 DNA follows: TGTGCTAATAGCCGGGGGTCTGAAGCTTTCTTT.

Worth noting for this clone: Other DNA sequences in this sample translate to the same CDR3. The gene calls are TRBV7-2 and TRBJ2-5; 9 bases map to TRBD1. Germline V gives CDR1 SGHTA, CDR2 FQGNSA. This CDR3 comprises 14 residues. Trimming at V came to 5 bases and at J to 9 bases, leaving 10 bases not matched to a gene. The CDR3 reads CASSHRDRAAAQYF. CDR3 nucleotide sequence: TGTGCCAGCAGCCACCGGGACAGGGCGGCGGCCCAGTACTTC.

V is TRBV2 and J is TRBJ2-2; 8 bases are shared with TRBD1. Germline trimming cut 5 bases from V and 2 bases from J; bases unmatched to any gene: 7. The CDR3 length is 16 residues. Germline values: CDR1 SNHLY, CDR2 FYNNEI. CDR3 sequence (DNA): TGTGCCAGCAGTTGGGACAGGCGGTATAACACCGGGGAGCTGTTTTTT. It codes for CASSWDRRYNTGELFF.

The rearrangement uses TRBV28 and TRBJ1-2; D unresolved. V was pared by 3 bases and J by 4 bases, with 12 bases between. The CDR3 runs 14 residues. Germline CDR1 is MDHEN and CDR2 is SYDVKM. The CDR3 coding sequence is TGTGCCAGCAGTTTGAGTCACCCTACCTATGGCTACACCTTC. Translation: CASSLSHPTYGYTF.